What follows are 10 T cell receptor beta chains derived from one specimen sequenced in a study of radiotherapy plus CTLA-4 blockade in lung cancer. The data were produced by immunoSEQ multiplex PCR, yet TCRdb's version contains in-frame clones alone and is incomplete. Of about 83,000 clones in the sample, about 79% were seen once. The sample here was peripheral blood, taken from a patient treated with radiotherapy plus ipilimumab. These receptors were obtained from a human donor with non-small cell lung cancer who had a partial response to radiotherapy plus ipilimumab. Some clones in this sample may be carry-over from other donors' samples.

The table lists this clone with a few counts. The chain combines TRBV9 with TRBJ1-4, with TRBD1 as a possible D gene (6 bases). From germline, CDR1 is SGDLS and CDR2 YYNGEE. V lost 4 bases and J 7 bases, leaving 17 bases between the germline ends. The CDR3 runs to 15 residues. The CDR3 protein is CASSHKDSLREKLFF. In DNA form, the CDR3 reads TGTGCCAGCAGCCACAAGGACAGTTTACGTGAAAAACTGTTTTTT.

The sample holds one count of this clone. This chain connects TRBV7-2 to TRBJ2-5, with D maybe TRBD1 (6 bases). CDR3 size: 15 residues. The ends were cut back, 5 bases at V and 5 bases at J, with 18 bases in the middle. Germline CDR1 SGHTA, CDR2 FQGNSA. The CDR3 DNA is TGTGCCAGCAGCCCACGCCTGGGGGCCCGGGAGACCCAGTACTTC. Translation: CASSPRLGARETQYF.

This clone was counted once. This chain's CDR3 is CASSLRLAGDTQYF. The CDR3 DNA is TGCGCCAGCAGCTTGAGACTAGCGGGAGATACGCAGTATTTT. The J gene is TRBJ2-3, the V gene TRBV5-1; 10 nucleotides match TRBD2. Trimming cost V 1 base and J 5 bases; bases outside gene matches: 1. Germline lookup yields CDR1 SGHRS and CDR2 YFSETQ. CDR3 length: 14 amino acids.

The chain joins TRBV19 to TRBJ2-7; TRBD2 agrees at 8 bases. V dropped 5 bases and J dropped 3; count of bases not matched to a gene: 3. CDR1 LNHDA and CDR2 SQIVND come from the germline V gene (reference sequence). The CDR3 consists of 13 residues. CDR3 sequence reads: CASSLAGFYEQYF. DNA of the CDR3: TGTGCCAGTAGTTTAGCGGGATTCTACGAGCAGTACTTC. Variable domain in full (rest from reference TRBV19 and TRBJ2-7): DGGITQSPKYLFRKEGQNVTLSCEQNLNHDAMYWYRQDPGQGLRLIYYSQIVNDFQKGDIAEGYSVSREKKESFPLTVTSAQKNPTAFYLCASSLAGFYEQYFGPGTRLTVT.

The DNA for the CDR3 is TGTGCCAGCAGTAATGCAGGGTATCAGTTTTTT. This translates into CASSNAGYQFF. V and J are TRBV6-5 and TRBJ1-4, with TRBD1 as a possible D gene (5 bases). Germline loops: CDR1 MNHEY, CDR2 SVGAGI. Trimming stripped 5 bases from V and 16 bases from J, with 14 bases between. CDR3 length equals 11 residues.

V and J are TRBV9 and TRBJ2-1; tentative D call: TRBD2 (6 bases). CDR1 is SGDLS and CDR2 is YYNGEE in the germline V gene. This CDR3 contains 16 residues. V lost 0 bases to trimming and J lost 0 bases, with 10 bases between them. Here the CDR3 DNA reads TGTGCCAGCAGCGTAGGGGCCGGGAGCTCCTACAATGAGCAGTTCTTC. Its translation is CASSVGAGSSYNEQFF.

This clone was counted between two and nine times. The chain recombines TRBV6-5 with TRBJ2-1; tentative D call: TRBD2 (6 bases). V shed 7 bases and J shed 11 bases, with 12 bases lying between them. CDR1 MNHEY and CDR2 SVGAGI come from the germline V gene. The CDR3 length is 11 residues. CDR3 amino acids: CASTRGLKQFF. For the CDR3, the DNA is TGTGCCAGCACCCGGGGACTTAAGCAGTTCTTC.

The chain couples TRBV28 to TRBJ1-2; D is ambiguous. Trimming removed 4 bases from V and 6 bases from J, with 18 bases in between. CDR3 length equals 15 residues. The germline V gene encodes CDR1 MDHEN and CDR2 SYDVKM. The CDR3 protein is CASSSGSQGDHGYTF. The CDR3 coding sequence is TGTGCCAGCAGTTCCGGGTCACAAGGAGACCATGGCTACACCTTC.

V and J are TRBV7-6 and TRBJ2-5, with 10 bases that match TRBD2. Trimming removed 6 bases from V and 5 bases from J; junction bases left unmatched: 12. The CDR3 is made up of 16 amino acids. CDR1 SGHVS and CDR2 FNYEAQ come from the germline V gene. The CDR3 coding sequence is TGTGCCAGCAGATACAGCGGGGGGGTCCCGGGGGAGACCCAGTACTTC. It is translated as CASRYSGGVPGETQYF. Using reference TRBV7-6 and TRBJ2-5 for the parts outside the CDR3, the full variable domain is GAGVSQSPRYKVTKRGQDVALRCDPISGHVSLYWYRQALGQGPEFLTYFNYEAQQDKSGLPNDRFSAERPEGSISTLTIQRTEQRDSAMYRCASRYSGGVPGETQYFGPGTRLLVL.

About this clone: Other DNA sequences of this sample code for an identical CDR3. The CDR3 nucleotides read TGCGCCAGCAGCTTGGGGGGCCCGGATACGCAGTATTTT. It is translated as CASSLGGPDTQYF. The V and J genes are TRBV5-1 and TRBJ2-3; D perhaps matches TRBD1 (5 bases). Deletions cut 0 bases from V and 6 bases from J, with 8 bases between. The CDR3 is made up of 13 amino acids. Germline CDR1 and CDR2: SGHRS and YFSETQ.